The 14 T cell receptor beta chains below all came from one sample that was sequenced in a study of T cell responses to AZD1222 COVID-19 vaccine. Profiled with immunoSEQ multiplex PCR; TCRdb holds only in-frame clones, not every one. Of 150,000 to 200,000 clones listed, less than 90% are singletons. The sample here was peripheral blood, taken on day 0 of AZD1222 vaccination. The receptors come from an adult in good health.

This clone was detected a few times. The gene calls are TRBV16 and TRBJ2-1; 8 bases are shared with TRBD2. Trimming removed 4 bases from V and 3 bases from J; junction bases left unmatched: 8. From germline, CDR1 is KGHSY and CDR2 FQNENV. This CDR3 is built from 16 residues. CDR3 region: CASSPPAGGVYNEQFF. The CDR3 bases are TGTGCCAGCAGCCCCCCGGCGGGGGGCGTCTACAATGAGCAGTTCTTC.

The chain uses TRBV19 and TRBJ2-7; a weak D match, TRBD2 (5 bases). CDR3 length: 14 amino acids. The germline V gene has CDR1 LNHDA and CDR2 SQIVND (reference sequence). Trimming removed 5 bases from V and 4 bases from J, with 15 bases in between. The CDR3 spells CASSRREGEYEQYF. CDR3 bases: TGTGCCAGTAGTCGGCGCGAGGGAGAGTACGAGCAGTACTTC.

The chain recombines TRBV28 with TRBJ1-1, with D unresolved. With 2 bases removed from V and 4 bases from J, the gap between germline ends came to 5 bases. The CDR3 spans 12 residues. Looked up from germline, CDR1 is MDHEN and CDR2 is SYDVKM. CDR3 DNA sequence: TGTGCCAGCAGTTTAGGCCGCACTGAAGCTTTCTTT. The encoded protein is CASSLGRTEAFF.

This sequence joins TRBV3-1 (or the pseudogene TRBV3-2) and TRBJ2-1, with D unclear. The CDR3 contains 12 residues. Germline loops: CDR1 LGHDT, CDR2 YNNKEL (reference sequence). Trimming removed 1 base from V and 10 bases from J, with 8 bases in between. CDR3 nucleotide sequence: TGTGCCAGCAGCCAAGTTCCCTACGAGCAGTTCTTC. Residues: CASSQVPYEQFF.

The rearrangement links TRBV29-1 to TRBJ2-1; 9 positions agree with TRBD2. There are 16 residues in the CDR3. Trimming took 1 base from V and 1 from J; bases not matched to a gene: 5. The germline V gene has CDR1 SQVTM and CDR2 ANQGSEA. In DNA form, the CDR3 reads TGCAGCGTTGAAGGGGGGACTAGCAGTTCCTACAATGAGCAGTTCTTC. Its translation is CSVEGGTSSSYNEQFF.

The chain links TRBV7-8 to TRBJ1-6, with unresolved D. The V and J ends lost 5 bases and 1 base respectively, with 12 bases between them. Germline V lookup: CDR1 SGHVS, CDR2 FQNEAQ. This CDR3 has 16 residues. DNA for the CDR3: TGTGCCAGCAGCCGTCCGGCGAGGTCCTATAATTCACCCCTCCACTTT. It specifies CASSRPARSYNSPLHF.

The chain links TRBV7-3 to TRBJ2-1; D may be TRBD1 (5 bases). V was trimmed by 1 base and J by 1 base, leaving 11 bases between them. Germline lookup yields CDR1 SGHTA and CDR2 FQGTGA. CDR3 size: 16 residues. CDR3 amino acids: CASSLSRVRSYNEQFF. CDR3 bases: TGTGCCAGCAGCTTAAGCAGGGTACGTTCCTACAATGAGCAGTTCTTC.

The chain's CDR3 is CATSREPQGWNEQYV. CDR3 nucleotide sequence: TGTGCCACCAGCAGAGAGCCACAGGGGTGGAACGAGCAGTACGTC. The V gene is TRBV15, the J gene TRBJ2-7; 7 bases match TRBD1. With V trimmed by 0 bases and J by 5 bases, 7 bases remained unmatched. Germline-derived CDR1 and CDR2 are LNHNV and YYDKDF (reference sequence). The length of the CDR3 is 15 residues.

The chain has TRBV5-1 and TRBJ2-6; a weak D match, TRBD1 (6 bases). Germline assignment: CDR1 SGHRS and CDR2 YFSETQ. The CDR3 is 19 residues long. V lost 1 base, J lost 0 bases, and 17 bases lay in between. This CDR3 reads CASSLSGGGFGSGANVLTF. In nucleotides, the CDR3 is TGCGCCAGCAGCTTGAGTGGGGGCGGCTTTGGCTCTGGGGCCAACGTCCTGACTTTC.

This clone was detected a few times. The V and J genes are TRBV5-4 and TRBJ2-7; 7 positions agree with TRBD2. This CDR3 is 14 amino acids long. The ends lost 4 bases at V and 0 bases at J; junction bases unmatched: 4. Germline V gene sequence: CDR1 SGHNT, CDR2 YYREEE (reference sequence). DNA of the CDR3: TGTGCCAGCAGCACTAGCGTCAACTCCTACGAGCAGTACTTC. Translated, it gives CASSTSVNSYEQYF.

In DNA, the CDR3 is TGTGCCAGCAGATACGATAGCTCTGGAAACACCATATATTTT. Amino acid sequence: CASRYDSSGNTIYF. V usage is TRBV2 and J usage is TRBJ1-3, with D uncertain. Germline assignment: CDR1 SNHLY and CDR2 FYNNEI. The CDR3 sequence is 14 residues long. Trimming took off 6 bases at V and 0 bases at J, with 9 bases between the two ends.

The genes are TRBV7-3 and TRBJ2-2, with a possible D match to TRBD1 (6 bases). Trimming stripped 1 base from V and 3 bases from J, with 9 bases between. The germline CDR1 and CDR2 sequences are SGHTA and FQGTGA. This CDR3 has 15 amino acids. The CDR3 coding sequence is TGTGCCAGCAGCTTAATGGGGGCCGACACCGGGGAGCTGTTTTTT. Translation: CASSLMGADTGELFF.

J is TRBJ2-1 and V is TRBV30; unclear D gene. The germline V gene encodes CDR1 GTSNPN and CDR2 SVGIG (reference sequence). The CDR3 extends over 14 amino acids. V was cut by 2 bases and J by 5 bases, with 13 bases left in between. CDR3 loop: CAWSTPPIHNEQFF. As DNA, the CDR3 is TGTGCCTGGAGTACCCCCCCGATCCACAATGAGCAGTTCTTC.

The chain carries TRBV18 and TRBJ2-2; TRBD1 might be the D (5 bases). CDR3 length equals 13 residues. CDR1 and CDR2 from the germline V gene are KGHSH and LQKENI. Trimming left V 2 bases short and J 8 bases short, with 9 bases between. DNA for the CDR3: TGTGCCAGCTCACCAGGGGCAGAGGGGGAGCTGTTTTTT. Translated: CASSPGAEGELFF.